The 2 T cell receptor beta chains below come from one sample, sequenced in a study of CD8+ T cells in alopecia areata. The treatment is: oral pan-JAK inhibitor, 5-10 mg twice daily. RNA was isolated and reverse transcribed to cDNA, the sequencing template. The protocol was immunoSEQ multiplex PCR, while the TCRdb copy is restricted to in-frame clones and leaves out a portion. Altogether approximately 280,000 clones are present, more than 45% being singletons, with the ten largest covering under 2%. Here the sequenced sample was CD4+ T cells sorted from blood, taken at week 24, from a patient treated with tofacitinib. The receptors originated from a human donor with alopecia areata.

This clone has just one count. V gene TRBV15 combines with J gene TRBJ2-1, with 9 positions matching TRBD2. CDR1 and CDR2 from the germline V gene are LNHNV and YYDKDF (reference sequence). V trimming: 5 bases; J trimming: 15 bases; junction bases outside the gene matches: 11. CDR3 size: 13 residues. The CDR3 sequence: CATSPQAGTSLFF. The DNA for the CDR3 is TGTGCCACCAGCCCCCAGGCGGGGACTAGCTTGTTCTTC.

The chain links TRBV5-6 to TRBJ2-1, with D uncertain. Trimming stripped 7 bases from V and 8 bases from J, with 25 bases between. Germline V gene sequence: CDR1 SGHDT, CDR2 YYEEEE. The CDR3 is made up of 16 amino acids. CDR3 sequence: CASAPRKGHLRDEQFF. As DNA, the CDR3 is TGTGCCAGCGCCCCCCGAAAGGGCCATTTACGGGATGAGCAGTTCTTC.